This record covers a single T cell receptor (beta chain). This clone's antigen is unknown. No per-base quality is available; no much larger clone lies one base away. The trim is 5 bases for V and 2 bases for J, with a gap of 9 bases between the germline ends. Per the germline V gene, SNHLY is the CDR1 and FYNNEI is the CDR2. From the cysteine through the phenylalanine, the CDR3 covers 13 amino acids. Only the CDR3 DNA is retained, 39 bases long and in frame from the first base. Any patient with an uncontrolled infection, another autoimmune disease, pregnancy or lactation was excluded. Clinical symptoms, serum thyroxine and TRAb, thyroid ultrasound, and orbital computed tomography formed the basis for the diagnoses. Total RNA was extracted with Trizol reagent, and quality was checked on an Agilent 2100 Bioanalyzer. The data are from a study of T cells in Graves' hyperthyroidism and ophthalmopathy (dated by TCRdb to about 2019). Study-level background: To identify distinguishing TCR V-J signatures, a discovery cohort of 90 to 100 patients was used, comprising some 45 with Graves' ophthalmopathy and around 60 with stable Graves' hyperthyroidism. Whether ophthalmopathy could be predicted prospectively was tested in an independent validation cohort made up of roughly 19 hyperthyroidism patients plus 17 patients who later progressed to ophthalmopathy. The 75 to 100 discovery patients were randomly split 7:3 into training and test sets. In roughly six Graves' hyperthyroidism patients, the study also compared T-cell repertoires from thyroid tissue with T-cell repertoires from blood. After sampling, hyperthyroidism patients received methimazole starting at 30 mg daily, and ophthalmopathy patients received high-dose intravenous methylprednisolone. According to the paper, TCR Vbeta CDR3 sequencing was carried out on around 140 peripheral blood samples, which came from fewer than 50 ophthalmopathy, around 75 hyperthyroidism and around 17 progressor patients.

The TCR beta CDR3 regions were amplified from RNA transcripts. A first-round RT-PCR of the TCR CDR3 used the HTBI primer set with the Qiagen OneStep RT-PCR kit. Libraries were constructed in a second round of multiplex PCR, after which size selection and purification were carried out. Libraries were sequenced paired-end with 100 bp reads on an Illumina HiSeq2000. The original pipeline was this. Raw data were processed with SOAPnuke, discarding reads with adapters, uncalled bases, mean Phred below 15, or no exact constant-primer or identifier match. High-quality paired reads were merged using COPE v1.2.5, and each unique nucleotide sequence was defined as a clonotype. Clonotypes were aligned to IMGT TRBV, TRBD and TRBJ reference segments using MiTCR v1.1. Only V-J combinations with frequency above 0.0001, covering roughly 99% of repertoires, were analysed. The TCS score was defined as the ratio of F50 (clonal expansion) to E x V (chaos), calculated using BLOSUM62-based TCRdist between CDR3 peptides within each V-J. Welch's t-statistics and random forest reduced roughly 500 V-J features to 13, which were used in a naive Bayes classifier (R e1071). The Morisita-Horn index was used to measure how similar the thyroid and blood repertoires were. The public reads were run again by TCRdb, first through fastp at Q25 and then through MiXCR, and only productive beta chains were kept. For every CDR3 protein sequence, its rows merge into one entry that carries the most common genes and DNA. The V and J calls and clone size come from TCRdb's table, not from the authors' own analysis. The table for this sample lists 500,000 to 600,000 distinct CDR3 sequences; about 45% of them were counted only once. Around 17% of the sample comes from the top ten.

The investigation overall reported the following: Ophthalmopathy was separated from stable hyperthyroidism by a 13 V-J signature model, with 85% to 90% sensitivity and about 81% specificity obtained in cross-validation and 80%/75% obtained in testing. Blood samples also contained most of the expanded thyroid clonotypes (frequency above 0.001), which suggests that blood repertoires may reflect thyroid immune responses. No statistical method was used to set the sample size in advance, and investigators knew the group allocation. In validation, the model predicted progression to ophthalmopathy a median of 6.5 months before onset, with approximately 68% sensitivity and roughly 77% specificity.

The receptor comes from an adult woman with Graves' disease, either hyperthyroidism or ophthalmopathy (not recorded which). The sample taken for sequencing was peripheral blood or thyroid tissue (not recorded which). This chain is built from TRBV2 and TRBJ1-2; no confident D gene assignment can be made. The CDR3 reads CASSPSMNYGYTF. Here is the DNA: TGTGCCAGCAGTCCTTCGATGAACTATGGCTACACCTTC.